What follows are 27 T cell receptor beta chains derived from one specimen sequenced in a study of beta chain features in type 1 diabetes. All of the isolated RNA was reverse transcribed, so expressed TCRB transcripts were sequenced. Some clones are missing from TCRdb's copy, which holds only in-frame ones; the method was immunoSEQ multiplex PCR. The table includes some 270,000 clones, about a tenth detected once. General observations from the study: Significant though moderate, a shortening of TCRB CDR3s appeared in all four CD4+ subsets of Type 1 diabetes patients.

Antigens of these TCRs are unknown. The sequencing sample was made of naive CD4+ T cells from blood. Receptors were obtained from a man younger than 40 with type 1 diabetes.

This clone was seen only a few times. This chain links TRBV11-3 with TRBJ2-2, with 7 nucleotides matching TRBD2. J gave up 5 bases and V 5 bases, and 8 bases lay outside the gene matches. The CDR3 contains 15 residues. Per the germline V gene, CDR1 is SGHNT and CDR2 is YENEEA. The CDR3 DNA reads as TGTGCCAGCAGCGGGAGGGGATCAAATACCGGGGAGCTGTTTTTT. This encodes CASSGRGSNTGELFF.

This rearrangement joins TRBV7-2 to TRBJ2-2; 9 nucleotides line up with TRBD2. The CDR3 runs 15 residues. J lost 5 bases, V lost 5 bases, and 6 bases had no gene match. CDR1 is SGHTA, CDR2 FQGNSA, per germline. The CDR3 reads CASSRSSGETGELFF. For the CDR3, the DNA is TGTGCCAGCAGCCGGTCTAGCGGGGAGACCGGGGAGCTGTTTTTT.

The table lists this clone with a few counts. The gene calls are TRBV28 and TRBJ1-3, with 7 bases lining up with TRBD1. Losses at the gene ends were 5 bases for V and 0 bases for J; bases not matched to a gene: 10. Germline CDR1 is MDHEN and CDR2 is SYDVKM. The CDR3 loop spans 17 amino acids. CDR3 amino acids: CASSLRQGFDSGNTIYF. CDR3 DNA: TGTGCCAGCAGTCTCAGACAGGGTTTTGACTCTGGAAACACCATATATTTT.

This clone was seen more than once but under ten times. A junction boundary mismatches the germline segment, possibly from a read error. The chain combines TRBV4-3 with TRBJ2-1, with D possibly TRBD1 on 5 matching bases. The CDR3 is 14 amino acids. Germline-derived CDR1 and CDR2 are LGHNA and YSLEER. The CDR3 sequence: CASSQDGRVNEQFF. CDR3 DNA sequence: TGCGCCAGCAGTCAAGACGGCAGGGTCAATGAGCAGTTCTTC.

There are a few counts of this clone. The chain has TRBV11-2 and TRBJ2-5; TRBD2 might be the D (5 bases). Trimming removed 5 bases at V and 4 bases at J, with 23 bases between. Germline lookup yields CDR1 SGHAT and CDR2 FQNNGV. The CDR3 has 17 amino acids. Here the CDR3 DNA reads TGTGCCAGCAGCCTCCAACGTGTGGGGAGTGAAGCAGAGACCCAGTACTTC. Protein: CASSLQRVGSEAETQYF. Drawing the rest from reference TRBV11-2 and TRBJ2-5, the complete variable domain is EAGVAQSPRYKIIEKRQSVAFWCNPISGHATLYWYQQILGQGPKLLIQFQNNGVVDDSQLPKDRFSAERLKGVDSTLKIQPAKLEDSAVYLCASSLQRVGSEAETQYFGPGTRLLVL.

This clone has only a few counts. CDR3 amino acids: CASSFGHTDTQYF. In nucleotides, the CDR3 is TGTGCCAGCAGCTTCGGTCACACAGATACGCAGTATTTT. The V gene is TRBV11-2, the J gene TRBJ2-3; no clear D. The CDR3 loop spans 13 amino acids. The germline V gene has CDR1 SGHAT and CDR2 FQNNGV. V was cut by 3 bases and J by 2 bases, with 6 bases left in between.

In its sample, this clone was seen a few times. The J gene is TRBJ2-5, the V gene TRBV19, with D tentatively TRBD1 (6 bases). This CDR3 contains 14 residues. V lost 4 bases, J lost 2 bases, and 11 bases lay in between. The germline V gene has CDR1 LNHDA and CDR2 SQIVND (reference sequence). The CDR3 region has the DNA TGTGCCAGTAGTAACCCGGACAGACAAGAGACCCAGTACTTC. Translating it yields CASSNPDRQETQYF.

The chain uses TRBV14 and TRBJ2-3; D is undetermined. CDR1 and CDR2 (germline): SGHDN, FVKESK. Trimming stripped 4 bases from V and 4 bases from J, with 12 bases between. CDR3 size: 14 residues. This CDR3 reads CASSRVIRADTQYF. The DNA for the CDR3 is TGTGCCAGCAGCCGAGTTATTAGAGCAGATACGCAGTATTTT.

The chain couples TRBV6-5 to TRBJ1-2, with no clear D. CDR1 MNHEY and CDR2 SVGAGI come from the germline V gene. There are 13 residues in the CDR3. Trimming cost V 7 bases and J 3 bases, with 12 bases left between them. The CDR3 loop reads CASTNRGHYGYTF. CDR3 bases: TGTGCCAGCACCAACCGCGGGCACTATGGCTACACCTTC.

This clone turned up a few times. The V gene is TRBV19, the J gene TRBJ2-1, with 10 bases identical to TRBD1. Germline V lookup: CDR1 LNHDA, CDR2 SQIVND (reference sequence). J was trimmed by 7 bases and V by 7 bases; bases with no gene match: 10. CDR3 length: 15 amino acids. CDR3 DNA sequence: TGTGCCAGTACCCCTCCGGGGACAGGGGATAATGAGCAGTTCTTC. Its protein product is CASTPPGTGDNEQFF.

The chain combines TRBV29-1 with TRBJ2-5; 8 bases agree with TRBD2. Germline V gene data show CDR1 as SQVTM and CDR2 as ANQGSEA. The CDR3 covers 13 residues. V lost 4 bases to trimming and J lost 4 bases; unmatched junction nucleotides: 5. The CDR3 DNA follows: TGCAGCGTTGCCGGGACTAGAGGAGAGACCCAGTACTTC. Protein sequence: CSVAGTRGETQYF.

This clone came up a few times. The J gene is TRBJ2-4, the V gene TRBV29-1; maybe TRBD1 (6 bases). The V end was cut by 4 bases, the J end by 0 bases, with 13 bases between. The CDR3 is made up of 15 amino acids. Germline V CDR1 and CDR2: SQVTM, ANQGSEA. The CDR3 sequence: CSVGQDELAKNIQYF. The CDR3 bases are TGCAGCGTTGGACAGGATGAGCTAGCCAAAAACATTCAGTACTTC.

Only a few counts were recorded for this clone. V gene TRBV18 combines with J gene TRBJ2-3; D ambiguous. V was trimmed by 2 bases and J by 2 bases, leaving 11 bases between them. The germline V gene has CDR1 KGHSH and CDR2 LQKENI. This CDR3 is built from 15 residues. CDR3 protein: CASSPGNPNTDTQYF. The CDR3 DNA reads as TGTGCCAGCTCACCAGGCAACCCAAACACAGATACGCAGTATTTT.

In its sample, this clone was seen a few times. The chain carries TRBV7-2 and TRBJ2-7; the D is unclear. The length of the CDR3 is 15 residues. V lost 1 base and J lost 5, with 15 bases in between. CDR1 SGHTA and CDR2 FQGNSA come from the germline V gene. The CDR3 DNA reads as TGTGCCAGCAGCTTAGAGGTCGCCAGGCGTAACGAGCAGTACTTC. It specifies CASSLEVARRNEQYF.

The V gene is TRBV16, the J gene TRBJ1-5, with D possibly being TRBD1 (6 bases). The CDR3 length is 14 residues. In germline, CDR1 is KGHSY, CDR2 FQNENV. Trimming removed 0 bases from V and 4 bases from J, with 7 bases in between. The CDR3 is CASSQSRGNQPQHF. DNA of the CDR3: TGTGCCAGCAGCCAATCGAGGGGGAATCAGCCCCAGCATTTT.

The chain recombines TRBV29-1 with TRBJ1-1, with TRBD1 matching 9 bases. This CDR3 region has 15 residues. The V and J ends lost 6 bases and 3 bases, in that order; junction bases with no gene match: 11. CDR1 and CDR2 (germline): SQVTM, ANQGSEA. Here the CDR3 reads CSVGTGLRVDTEAFF. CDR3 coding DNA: TGCAGCGTGGGGACAGGGCTGAGAGTGGACACTGAAGCTTTCTTT.

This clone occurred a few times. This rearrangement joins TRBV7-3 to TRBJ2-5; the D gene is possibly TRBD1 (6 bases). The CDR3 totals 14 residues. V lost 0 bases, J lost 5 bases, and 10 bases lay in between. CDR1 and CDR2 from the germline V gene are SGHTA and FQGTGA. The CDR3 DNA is TGTGCCAGCAGCTTAACGGGGACACAGGAGACCCAGTACTTC. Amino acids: CASSLTGTQETQYF.

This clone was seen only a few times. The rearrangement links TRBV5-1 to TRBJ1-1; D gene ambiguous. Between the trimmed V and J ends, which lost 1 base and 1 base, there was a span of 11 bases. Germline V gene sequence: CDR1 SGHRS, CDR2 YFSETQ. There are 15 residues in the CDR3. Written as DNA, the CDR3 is TGCGCCAGCAGCTTGTCGTTCGCTAAGAACACTGAAGCTTTCTTT. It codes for CASSLSFAKNTEAFF.

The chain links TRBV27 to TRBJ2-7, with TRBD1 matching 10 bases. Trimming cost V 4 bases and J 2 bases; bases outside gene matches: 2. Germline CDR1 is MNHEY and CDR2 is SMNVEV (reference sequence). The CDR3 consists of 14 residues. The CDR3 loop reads CASSSGQGPYEQYF. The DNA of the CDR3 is TGTGCCAGCAGTTCGGGACAGGGGCCCTACGAGCAGTACTTC.

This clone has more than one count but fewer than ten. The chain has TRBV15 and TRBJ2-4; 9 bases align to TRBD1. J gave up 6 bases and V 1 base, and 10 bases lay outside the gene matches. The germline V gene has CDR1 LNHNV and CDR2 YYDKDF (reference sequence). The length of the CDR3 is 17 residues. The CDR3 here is CATSRGRGRTGVNIQYF. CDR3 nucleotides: TGTGCCACCAGCAGAGGGAGGGGACGGACAGGGGTAAACATTCAGTACTTC.

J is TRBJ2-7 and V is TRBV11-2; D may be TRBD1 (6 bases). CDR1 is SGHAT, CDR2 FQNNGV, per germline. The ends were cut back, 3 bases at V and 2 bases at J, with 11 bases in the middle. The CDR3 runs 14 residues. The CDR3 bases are TGTGCCAGCAGCTTGGGCCACAGGGCCTACGAGCAGTACTTC. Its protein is CASSLGHRAYEQYF.

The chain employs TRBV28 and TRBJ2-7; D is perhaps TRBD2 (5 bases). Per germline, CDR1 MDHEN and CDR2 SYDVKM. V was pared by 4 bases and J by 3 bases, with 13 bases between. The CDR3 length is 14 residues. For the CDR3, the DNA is TGTGCCAGCAGTTCCTTCGGACGGGGCTACGAGCAGTACTTC. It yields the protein CASSSFGRGYEQYF.

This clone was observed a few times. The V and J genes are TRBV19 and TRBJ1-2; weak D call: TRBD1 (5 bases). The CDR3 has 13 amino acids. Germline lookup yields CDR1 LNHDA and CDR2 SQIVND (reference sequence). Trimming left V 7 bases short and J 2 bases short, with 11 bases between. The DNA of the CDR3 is TGTGCCAGTACAAGAGACAGCAACTATGGCTACACCTTC. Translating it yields CASTRDSNYGYTF.

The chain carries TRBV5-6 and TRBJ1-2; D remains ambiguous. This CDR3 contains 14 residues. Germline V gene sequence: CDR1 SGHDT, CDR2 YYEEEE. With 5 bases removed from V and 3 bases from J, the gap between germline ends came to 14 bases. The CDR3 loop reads CASRVRQRDYGYTF. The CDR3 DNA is TGTGCCAGCAGGGTGAGGCAACGAGACTATGGCTACACCTTC.

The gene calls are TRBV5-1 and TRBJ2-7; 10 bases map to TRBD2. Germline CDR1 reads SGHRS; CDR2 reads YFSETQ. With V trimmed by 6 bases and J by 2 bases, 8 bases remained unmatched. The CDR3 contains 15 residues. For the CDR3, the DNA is TGCGCCAGCAACACTTTAGCGGGGGGCGCCTACGAGCAGTACTTC. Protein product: CASNTLAGGAYEQYF. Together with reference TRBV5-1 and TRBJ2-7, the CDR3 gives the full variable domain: KAGVTQTPRYLIKTRGQQVTLSCSPISGHRSVSWYQQTPGQGLQFLFEYFSETQRNKGNFPGRFSGRQFSNSRSEMNVSTLELGDSALYLCASNTLAGGAYEQYFGPGTRLTVT.

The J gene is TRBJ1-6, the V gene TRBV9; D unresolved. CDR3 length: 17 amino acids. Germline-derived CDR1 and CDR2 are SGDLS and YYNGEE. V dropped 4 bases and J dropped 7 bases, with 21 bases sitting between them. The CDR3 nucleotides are TGTGCCAGCAGCCCCGCCGAGGCGCGGGCTCTCAATTCACCCCTCCACTTT. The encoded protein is CASSPAEARALNSPLHF.

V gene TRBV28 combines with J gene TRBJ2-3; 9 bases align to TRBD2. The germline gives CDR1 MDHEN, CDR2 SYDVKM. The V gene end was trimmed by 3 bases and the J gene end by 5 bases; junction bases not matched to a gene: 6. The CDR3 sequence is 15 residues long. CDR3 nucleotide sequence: TGTGCCAGCAGTTTCCGCGGGGGGGCAGGAGATACGCAGTATTTT. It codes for CASSFRGGAGDTQYF.